The source of this TCR beta chain is a study of stem cell transplantation in POMP-related autoinflammatory disease. In the study overall: Before transplant: CD4+ naive skewing, low CD8+ proportions, reduced cytokine secretion. DNA chimerism showed 100% graft donor engraftment of neutrophils and platelets through one year.

PRAID featured prominent immunodeficiency. Sequenced by immunoSEQ multiplex PCR; TCRdb stores in-frame clones only, minus some. Altogether some 65,000 clones are present, more than 75% being singletons, with the ten largest covering 0.6% to 0.8%. V lost 5 bases to trimming and J lost 6 bases, with 13 bases between them. Germline V gene data show CDR1 as ENHRY and CDR2 as SYGVKD. The CDR3 loop spans 14 amino acids. The study's findings and limits: A trend toward lower repertoire diversity and greater clonality appeared in every analyzed T-cell subset of PRAID patients.

Concerning this clone itself: Its antigen is undetermined.

The origin of this receptor is a human patient with POMP-related autoinflammation and immune dysregulation (PRAID). Certain T cells may be donor cells from the graft. V and J are TRBV10-3 and TRBJ2-2; TRBD1 might be the D (5 bases). The starting material was CD4+ T cells from PBMCs, obtained after stem cell transplantation. CDR3: CAISISDKAGELFF. CDR3 nucleotides: TGTGCCATCAGTATTTCGGACAAGGCCGGGGAGCTGTTTTTT.